This note documents a single TCR beta chain sequence. This clonotype was seen many times. Its recognized antigen is unknown. No base qualities exist here, and no much larger clone lies one base off it. Ophthalmopathy patients had moderately to severely active disease, Clinical Activity Score of at least 3, NOSPECS grade of at least 4, and duration under 3 months. Exclusion was applied to patients with uncontrolled infections, other autoimmune diseases, pregnancy or lactation. Diagnoses were established on the basis of clinical symptoms, serum thyroxine and TRAb, thyroid ultrasound, and orbital computed tomography. PBMCs were isolated from about 10 ml of fresh peripheral blood by Ficoll-Paque density gradient centrifugation. Total RNA was extracted using Trizol reagent, and RNA quality was assessed on an Agilent 2100 Bioanalyzer. The TCR beta CDR3 regions were amplified from RNA transcripts. The TCR CDR3 was subjected to a first round of RT-PCR using the HTBI primer set and the Qiagen OneStep RT-PCR kit. A second multiplex PCR round built the libraries, followed by size selection and purification. Paired-end sequencing of the libraries was performed with 100 bp reads on an Illumina HiSeq2000. Per the authors' processing: SOAPnuke was used to process the raw data, removing reads that contained adapters or uncalled bases, had a mean Phred below 15, or lacked an exact match to the constant primer or identifier. High-quality paired reads were merged using COPE v1.2.5, and each unique nucleotide sequence was defined as a clonotype. MiTCR v1.1 was used to align clonotypes to the IMGT TRBV, TRBD and TRBJ reference segments. The analysis was restricted to V-J combinations with a frequency above 0.0001, which together covered about 99% of the repertoires. The TCS score was defined as the ratio of F50 (clonal expansion) to E x V (chaos), calculated using BLOSUM62-based TCRdist between CDR3 peptides within each V-J. Welch's t-statistics and random forest reduced roughly 500 V-J features to 13, which were used in a naive Bayes classifier (R e1071). In-frame beta chains were kept once TCRdb had trimmed the public reads at Q25 with fastp and called clones with MiXCR. Each record represents a unique CDR3 protein, reported with the most common genes and DNA among its rows. What appears here as the V and J calls and clone size reflects TCRdb's work, not the paper's. The table for this sample lists nearly 250,000 distinct CDR3 sequences; about 25% of them were counted only once. The top ten constitute 30% to 40% of the sample.

This sample was taken from a study of T cells in Graves' hyperthyroidism and ophthalmopathy (dated by TCRdb to about 2019). About the full investigation: Peripheral blood was collected at initial diagnosis, before any treatment. The paper describes TCR Vbeta CDR3 sequencing of some 130 peripheral blood samples, made up of roughly 40 ophthalmopathy patients, roughly 72 hyperthyroidism patients and 17 progressor patients. In over five Graves' hyperthyroidism patients, the study also compared T-cell repertoires from thyroid tissue with T-cell repertoires from blood. An independent validation cohort of some 18 hyperthyroidism patients and 15 or so patients who later progressed to ophthalmopathy tested prospective prediction of ophthalmopathy. The 95 to 100 discovery patients were randomly split 7:3 into training and test sets. To identify TCR V-J signatures that set the groups apart, the researchers used a discovery cohort of more than 95 patients, made up of under 50 with Graves' ophthalmopathy and about 59 with stable Graves' hyperthyroidism. Once sampling was done, hyperthyroidism patients were given methimazole at a starting dose of 30 mg daily, whereas ophthalmopathy patients were given high-dose intravenous methylprednisolone.

Study-wide findings and limitations: Most expanded thyroid clonotypes (frequency above 0.001) were also detected in blood, suggesting blood repertoires may reflect thyroid immune responses. In validation, the model predicted progression to ophthalmopathy with approximately 69% sensitivity and over 72% specificity, a median of 6.5 months before onset. Sample size was not statistically predetermined, and blinding of investigators to group allocation was not performed. A model built on a 13 V-J signature distinguished ophthalmopathy from stable hyperthyroidism, reaching 85% to 90% sensitivity and approximately 81% specificity in cross-validation and 80%/75% in testing.

This TCR came from a middle-aged woman with Graves' ophthalmopathy. The specimen sequenced was blood.

The base sequence is TGTGCCAGCAGCGGACAGGGAGGCACTGAAGCTTTCTTT. Its amino acids are CASSGQGGTEAFF. The rearrangement joined TRBV18 to TRBJ1-1; 8 bases in the middle match TRBD1. The CDR3 runs 13 residues from the cysteine to the phenylalanine. Only the CDR3 DNA is retained, 39 bases long and in frame from the first base. According to the germline V gene, CDR1 reads KGHSH and CDR2 reads LQKENI. V ends up 8 bases short and J 4 bases short, with an unmatched junction base count of 6.